This T cell receptor (beta chain) was recorded in a study of CD8 T cells in Susac syndrome. Peripheral blood CD8+ and CD4+ T cells were profiled by TCR beta sequencing. Negative isolation yielded CD8+ and CD4+ T cells; FACS enriched TEMRA cells. Germline V gene sequence: CDR1 DFQATT, CDR2 SNEGSKA (reference sequence). Losses at the gene ends were 0 bases for V and 7 bases for J; bases not matched to a gene: 14. This CDR3 region has 16 residues. Study-level results: The study conceded that its TCR sequencing and HLA analysis involved relatively few individuals.

Of note for this clonotype: Its antigen is currently unknown.

Reverse transcription of about 0.5 to 1 ug RNA used random hexamers. Coverage of TCR beta CDR3 amplification by immunoSEQ multiplex PCR extended to 54 Vbeta and 13 Jbeta. MiXCR, run by TCRdb on the immunoSEQ multiplex PCR reads, gives a single entry per CDR3 protein. The data contain tens of thousands of distinct CDR3 sequences, over 85% of them seen just once; the ten biggest clones take up approximately 0.53%. The sequencing sample was made of CD8+ T cells from PBMCs. This sequence was found in a human donor in good health. This chain joins TRBV20-1 and TRBJ2-7, with 8 bases lining up with TRBD2. The CDR3 sequence is CSARDQDREGRYEQYF. CDR3 nucleotide sequence: TGCAGTGCTAGAGATCAAGATCGGGAGGGCCGGTATGAGCAGTACTTC.